The rows below give T cell receptor beta chains drawn from one sample of a study of CD8 T cells in Susac syndrome. MiXCR was run by TCRdb on the immunoSEQ multiplex PCR reads, yielding one entry per CDR3 protein. The sample holds about 190,000 distinct CDR3 sequences; approximately 93% are singletons and the top ten take roughly 0.096%. The sample was CD4+ T cells from PBMCs. The source is a human donor in good health. The CDR3 runs from the conserved cysteine through the conserved F or W. The order of the fields is clone size, D gene, J gene, V gene, CDR3 protein, CDR3 DNA. The D gene is left open where the match is weak. The size entry is marked missing in some rows and otherwise reads once, few, many or a size class.

>-|-|TRBJ1-1|TRBV5-1
CASSRGRGTAEAFF
TGCGCCAGCAGCCGTGGTAGGGGGACGGCTGAAGCTTTCTTT
>-|-|TRBJ1-1|TRBV6-5
CASSYSRKNTEAFF
TGTGCCAGCAGTTACTCCAGAAAGAACACTGAAGCTTTCTTT
>-|-|TRBJ2-7|TRBV7-2
CASSPGGSYEQYF
TGTGCCAGCAGCCCGGGCGGATCCTACGAGCAGTACTTC
>-|-|TRBJ1-3|TRBV9
CASSVNSYGNTIYF
TGTGCCAGCAGCGTGAACAGCTATGGAAACACCATATATTTT
>-|TRBD2|TRBJ2-5|TRBV12-3/TRBV12-4
CASSPGGLETQYF
TGTGCCAGCAGCCCGGGGGGGCTGGAGACCCAGTACTTC
>-|-|TRBJ2-3|TRBV4-1
CASSQEGTRTDTQYF
TGCGCCAGCAGCCAAGAAGGGACACGAACAGATACGCAGTATTTT
>-|TRBD1|TRBJ2-2|TRBV4-2
CASSQSTGVTGELFF
TGTGCCAGCAGCCAATCGACAGGGGTCACCGGGGAGCTGTTTTTT
>-|-|TRBJ1-2|TRBV9
CASSDPRLSNYGYTF
TGTGCCAGCAGCGACCCCAGGCTTTCCAACTATGGCTACACCTTC
>-|-|TRBJ1-1|TRBV2
CASGPGFTEAFF
TGTGCCAGCGGCCCGGGGTTCACTGAAGCTTTCTTT
>-|-|TRBJ2-1|TRBV29-1
CSLGGGTYNQQFF
TGCAGCCTAGGGGGGGGAACTTACAATCAGCAGTTCTTC
>-|-|TRBJ1-2|TRBV3-1
CASSQGRGGGYTF
TGTGCCAGCAGCCAAGGGAGGGGGGGTGGCTACACCTTC
>-|-|TRBJ2-3|TRBV25-1
CASSETGAIGYSTDTQYF
TGTGCCAGCAGTGAAACCGGTGCCATCGGCTATAGCACAGATACGCAGTATTTT
>-|-|TRBJ2-6|TRBV6-1
CASTVGSGANVLTF
TGTGCCAGCACCGTTGGGTCTGGGGCCAACGTCCTGACTTTC
>-|-|TRBJ1-1|TRBV2
CASSAEGSSRSEAFF
TGTGCCAGCAGTGCTGAGGGTTCCTCCCGTTCTGAAGCTTTCTTT
>-|TRBD2|TRBJ2-3|TRBV5-1
CASSPGLAGGTDTQYF
TGCGCCAGCAGCCCAGGACTAGCGGGGGGTACAGATACGCAGTATTTT
>-|TRBD1|TRBJ1-5|TRBV19
CASRLQGPPNQPQHF
TGTGCCAGTAGACTACAGGGGCCCCCCAATCAGCCCCAGCATTTT
>-|-|TRBJ1-6|TRBV6-1
CASSEARQHNSPLHF
TGTGCCAGCAGTGAAGCGCGCCAGCATAATTCACCCCTCCACTTT
>-|-|TRBJ2-5|TRBV28
CASSLMGAGETQYF
TGTGCCAGCAGTTTGATGGGGGCGGGGGAGACCCAGTACTTC
>-|-|TRBJ1-6|TRBV7-2
CASSLSGQGSPLHF
TGTGCCAGCAGCTTAAGCGGCCAAGGCTCACCCCTCCACTTT
>-|TRBD1|TRBJ1-1|TRBV2
CASSYRGLVTEAFF
TGTGCCAGCAGTTACAGGGGGCTTGTCACTGAAGCTTTCTTT
>-|-|TRBJ1-1|TRBV9
CASSVGSGGVSEAFF
TGTGCCAGCAGCGTTGGGTCCGGGGGCGTCTCTGAAGCTTTCTTT
>-|-|TRBJ2-1|TRBV27
CASTTHSGGEQFF
TGTGCCAGCACGACACACTCGGGGGGCGAGCAGTTCTTC
>-|-|TRBJ2-4|TRBV20-1
CSANGVGFLAKNIQYF
TGCAGTGCTAACGGGGTAGGGTTTCTAGCCAAAAACATTCAGTACTTC
>-|-|TRBJ2-2|TRBV5-1
CASSLGEFGTGELFF
TGCGCCAGCAGCTTAGGGGAGTTCGGCACCGGGGAGCTGTTTTTT
>-|-|TRBJ2-5|TRBV28
CASSLGGLVEGQYF
TGTGCCAGCAGTTTAGGGGGACTGGTCGAGGGCCAGTACTTC
>once|-|TRBJ2-3|TRBV20-1
CSATPRDTSTDTQYF
TGCAGTGCTACCCCCCGGGACACATCCACAGATACGCAGTATTTT
>-|TRBD1|TRBJ2-4|TRBV28
CASSRGTVGNIQYF
TGTGCCAGCAGCAGGGGGACAGTCGGAAACATTCAGTACTTC
>-|-|TRBJ2-5|TRBV7-2
CASSLAAQQETQYF
TGTGCCAGCAGCTTAGCAGCCCAGCAAGAGACCCAGTACTTC
>-|TRBD2|TRBJ2-2|TRBV7-3
CASSLIAGGRTGELFF
TGTGCCAGCAGCTTAATAGCGGGGGGGCGAACCGGGGAGCTGTTTTTT
>-|-|TRBJ1-2|TRBV7-2
CASSLDPGAYGYTF
TGTGCCAGCAGCTTAGATCCAGGGGCATATGGCTACACCTTC
>-|-|TRBJ2-3|TRBV6-6
CASTARGPDTQYF
TGTGCCAGCACTGCGCGGGGCCCAGATACGCAGTATTTT
>few|TRBD1|TRBJ1-3|TRBV5-4
CASSPDRAGNTIYF
TGTGCCAGCAGCCCGGACAGGGCTGGAAACACCATATATTTT
>once|TRBD1|TRBJ1-1|TRBV29-1
CSVWDRGLTEAFF
TGCAGCGTCTGGGACAGGGGGCTTACTGAAGCTTTCTTT
>-|-|TRBJ2-1|TRBV28
CASNPEGRPYNEQFF
TGTGCCAGCAACCCGGAGGGGCGCCCCTACAATGAGCAGTTCTTC
>-|TRBD2|TRBJ2-1|TRBV7-2
CASSLRLAGGSNEQFF
TGTGCCAGCAGCCTAAGACTAGCGGGGGGATCCAATGAGCAGTTCTTC
>-|TRBD1|TRBJ1-5|TRBV4-1
CASSQGGQFDQPQHF
TGCGCCAGCAGCCAAGGGGGACAGTTTGATCAGCCCCAGCATTTT
>-|-|TRBJ1-1|TRBV5-4
CASSSVGGLNTEAFF
TGTGCCAGCAGCTCCGTGGGGGGCCTGAACACTGAAGCTTTCTTT
>-|TRBD1|TRBJ1-2|TRBV5-6
CASSLRFKGGDYYGYTF
TGTGCCAGCAGCTTGAGGTTTAAAGGGGGCGATTACTATGGCTACACCTTC
>-|-|TRBJ2-3|TRBV3-1
CASSQVAHTDTQYF
TGTGCCAGCAGCCAAGTGGCCCATACAGATACGCAGTATTTT
>-|-|TRBJ2-1|TRBV6-1
CASPRGADQLEDNEQFF
TGTGCCAGCCCGAGGGGGGCCGACCAGCTCGAAGACAATGAGCAGTTCTTC
>-|-|TRBJ2-1|TRBV5-6
CASSFGAGAVNEQFF
TGTGCCAGCAGCTTTGGCGCAGGGGCAGTAAATGAGCAGTTCTTC
>-|-|TRBJ2-5|TRBV5-1
CASSLFLERGETQYF
TGCGCCAGCAGCTTGTTCCTAGAACGGGGAGAGACCCAGTACTTC
>once|TRBD2|TRBJ2-5|TRBV12-3/TRBV12-4
CASSLVSGGETQYF
TGTGCCAGCAGTTTAGTTTCGGGGGGAGAGACCCAGTACTTC
>-|TRBD1|TRBJ2-1|TRBV29-1
CSVEGTGASSDNEQFF
TGCAGCGTTGAAGGGACAGGAGCCTCTTCCGACAATGAGCAGTTCTTC
>-|-|TRBJ2-1|TRBV3-1
CASSPTFSSYNEQFF
TGTGCCAGCAGCCCCACCTTTAGCTCCTACAATGAGCAGTTCTTC
>-|-|TRBJ1-2|TRBV12-5
CASGLGGYGYTF
TGTGCTAGTGGTTTAGGGGGTTACGGCTACACCTTC
>-|-|TRBJ2-4|TRBV6-2/TRBV6-3
CASRRAAQRNIQYF
TGTGCCAGCCGAAGGGCAGCCCAAAGAAACATTCAGTACTTC
>-|TRBD1|TRBJ2-2|TRBV6-2/TRBV6-3
CASSYDPGRQGLTGELFF
TGTGCCAGCAGTTACGACCCGGGGCGACAGGGCTTAACCGGGGAGCTGTTTTTT
>-|-|TRBJ2-3|TRBV20-1
CSARGGRGRYGGTDTQYF
TGCAGTGCTAGAGGGGGCCGGGGTCGGTATGGTGGCACAGATACGCAGTATTTT
>-|TRBD1|TRBJ2-5|TRBV7-2
CASSPGTEETQYF
TGTGCCAGCAGCCCCGGGACAGAAGAGACCCAGTACTTC
>-|TRBD1|TRBJ1-5|TRBV12-3/TRBV12-4
CASSRLRSGGGNQPQHF
TGTGCCAGCAGCCGTCTCCGGTCAGGGGGCGGCAATCAGCCCCAGCATTTT
>-|TRBD2|TRBJ2-5|TRBV5-1
CASSLDPSGKETQYF
TGCGCCAGCAGCTTGGACCCTAGCGGGAAAGAGACCCAGTACTTC
>-|-|TRBJ1-6|TRBV28
CASSLSGPYNSPLHF
TGTGCCAGCAGTTTAAGTGGGCCTTATAATTCACCCCTCCACTTT
>-|-|TRBJ1-2|TRBV20-1
CSAGLGGTHGYTF
TGCAGTGCTGGTCTTGGGGGGACCCATGGCTACACCTTC
>-|-|TRBJ2-4|TRBV7-9
CASSLVSGAKNIQYF
TGTGCCAGCAGCTTAGTTTCCGGGGCGAAAAACATTCAGTACTTC
>-|TRBD1|TRBJ2-1|TRBV5-1
CASSLARTGGNEQFF
TGCGCCAGCAGCTTGGCACGGACAGGGGGCAATGAGCAGTTCTTC
>-|TRBD2|TRBJ2-2|TRBV7-2
CATGLSSGGNGELFF
TGTGCCACGGGTTTAAGTAGCGGGGGGAACGGGGAGCTGTTTTTT